This T cell receptor (beta chain) was observed in a study of cytomegalovirus exposure and HLA in healthy donors (dated 2017 in TCRdb). A note on the overall study: In an earlier analysis of 587 of the donors, approximately 300 Gb of sequence data and 90 million to 120 million unique TCR beta sequences from 150 million to 200 million T cells were reported. Rather than drawing on any new phenotypic data, the later analysis identified candidate immune exposures from TCR beta sequences and the way those sequences occurred across donors. An early release that covered around 590 HLA-typed donors contained about 290 gigabases of sequencing data and approximately 85 million unique TCR sequences. Typing coverage differed by locus: A, B, C, DRB1 and DQB1 were typed in about 629-640 donors, DQA1 in about 560, DPA1 in around 580, and DPB1 in just under 480. A separate validation cohort of 100 to 150 different subjects was used in addition to the approximately 640-subject first cohort. All discovery cohort repertoires had been generated using a single sequencing platform. HLA typing included class I and class II loci at four-digit resolution. Genome-wide SNP genotypes for about three fifths of the roughly 670 donors were used in a later genetic analysis, which treated that subset as a discovery cohort. Among 300 to 500 genotyped donors of the cohort, an average of around 240,000 unique TCR beta nucleotide sequences was sequenced per donor, of which about 20% were non-productive. Five DR-DQ haplotypes were treated as single units for association and clustering because of strong linkage in the cohort. In a later analysis, previously published TCR beta repertoires from 666 donors were re-analyzed and high-resolution HLA genotyping was added so that TCR occurrence patterns could be studied. Of the 398 genotyped donors, about 84% fell in the genetic ancestry cluster associated with self-reported Caucasian donors. High-throughput TCR immunosequencing, statistical association of individual TCRs with disease status, and machine learning were combined to predict cytomegalovirus infection status. The aim of the study was to test whether cataloging public T cell receptors could identify signatures of past pathogen exposure. An earlier analysis of 500 to 750 of the donors applied high-throughput TCR beta sequencing to assess whether each TCR beta V gene segment acted as functional or pseudogenic. The study used immunosequencing to profile the T cell repertoires of approximately 630 subjects and linked those repertoires to cytomegalovirus serostatus. Donor age, sex, ethnicity and CMV serostatus were compiled alongside the repertoire data.

Trimming leaves V shorter by 2 bases and J shorter by 8 bases, with the junction holding 5 bases beyond the gene matches. Spanning cysteine to phenylalanine, the CDR3 consists of 14 amino acids. Just the 42-base CDR3 DNA is kept, in frame starting at base 1. According to the germline V gene, CDR1 reads SGHNT and CDR2 reads YENEEA. In total, 600 or so healthy bone marrow donors made up the cohort. At the time of sampling, all cohort members were nominally healthy, though unrecorded immune exposures were likely present. The donor was CMV seronegative and was included in the group of 352 seronegative cohort members. A peripheral blood sample was collected from each donor, and TCR beta sequencing was performed on peripheral blood mononuclear cells. Genomic DNA extraction from the blood cell samples was performed with the Qiagen DNeasy Blood Extraction Kit. Libraries were built with the immunoSEQ multiplex PCR assay. For the multiplex PCR, a mixture combining 60 forward primers for TCR Vbeta segments and 13 reverse primers for TCR Jbeta segments was used. The CDR3 region of rearranged TCR beta genes was amplified from genomic DNA with a multiplex PCR assay. The Illumina HiSeq System was used to sequence the amplified TCR beta libraries as 87-base-pair reads. In the source study's methods: In a later analysis, roughly 80 million unique TCR beta chains were counted across the roughly 670 repertoires, and roughly 11 million of these chains were shared by at least two donors. A nearest-neighbor algorithm error-corrected the raw reads and collapsed the reads into unique sequences, merging closely related sequences to remove PCR and sequencing errors. CDR3 sequences were aligned to IMGT reference sequences to assign V, D and J gene segments. Each retained sequence needed at least a six-nucleotide match to both a V gene segment and a J gene segment. Rearrangements were classified as productive when the CDR3 lacked stop codons and remained in frame with V and J, and all other rearrangements were classified as non-productive. Following IMGT convention, CDR3 was defined as the stretch from the second conserved V-encoded cysteine to the conserved J-encoded phenylalanine. The earlier analysis of 587 of the donors excluded sequences that lacked an unambiguous match to a single V gene segment. In an earlier analysis of about 590 of the donors, a V segment was called functional when productive rearrangements were above 56.7%, and segregating when the standard deviation between donors exceeded 5%. A statistical classification framework was built to diagnose cytomegalovirus status from the catalog of TCR beta chain sequences. In a later analysis, TCR nucleotide sequences were compared against IMGT/GENE-DB human TR gene sequences so that V and J genes could be assigned. Using the TCRdist pipeline, a later analysis assigned CDR3 sequences along with most-parsimonious VDJ recombination scenarios. In a later analysis, every TCR beta chain was defined by the combination of its CDR3 amino acid sequence and its V-gene family, and reads without a unique V-gene family were dropped. In a later analysis, several hundred highly shared, low-generation-probability nucleotide sequences were removed to address suspected cross-contamination and a sequencing artifact. In a later analysis, a clonal expansion index for each public chain was calculated from normalized within-repertoire ranks of inferred template counts. A later analysis computed generation probabilities with a VDJ recombination model fitted to out-of-frame rearrangements, and checked the results against IGoR. A later analysis scored TCR-TCR, TCR-HLA and TCR-CMV co-occurrence with hypergeometric tests, applying a repertoire-size bias correction to TCR pairs. A later analysis estimated false discovery rates by permuting HLA or CMV assignments 20 times. In a later analysis, co-occurring TCRs were grouped using DBSCAN, and TCRdist sequence similarity was added for clustering within HLA-allele-positive subsets. Co-occurrence clustering excluded repertoires with fewer than 30,000 or more than 120,000 public chains, plus five with anomalous nucleotide sharing. Drawn from immuneACCESS, this table holds only the in-frame rearrangements with V and J called that TCRdb kept. Clones are partly lost; checked studies trace under half to an unresolved V gene and leave the rest unexplained. That table furnishes V, J and clone size, whereas the DNA furnished D and trimming. The sample records 130,000 to 150,000 clones, around 80% of which are singletons. The ten top clones hold roughly 2.7% of the sample.

As for this clone: The antigen it recognizes is unknown. Base qualities are not at hand, and no much larger clone is one base apart.

Study-wide conclusions, independent of this receptor: The sequencing pipeline was judged likely to have produced a cluster of highly shared sequence variants as a technical artifact. In a later analysis, the rate of TCR association differed among HLA loci, with DRB1 alleles having the most associated TCRs and HLA-C alleles having the fewest. In both the original and validation cohorts, the classifier was reported to diagnose cytomegalovirus status with high specificity and sensitivity. Assigning TCR associations to individual alleles was difficult when HLA alleles, especially DR and DQ, strongly co-occurred. Three of the identified cytomegalovirus-associated TCR beta chains were confirmed in vitro to be specific for cytomegalovirus antigens. The earlier analysis of approximately 590 of the donors excluded 15 to 20 rarely observed V segments, including chromosome 9 orphons, because counts were too low. Compared with equally common non-associated chains, HLA-associated TCR beta chains in a later analysis were more clonally expanded and had lower generation probabilities. In a later analysis, around 15,000 TCR beta sequences were associated with specific HLA alleles at a false discovery rate of 0.05. Presence/absence analyses assumed roughly uniform sequencing depth across donors, an assumption that may not hold. Some IMGT-functional V segments, including TRBV6-2 and TRBV6-3, could not be distinguished by the 87-base-pair reads and were therefore excluded. A further reported finding was that TCR beta sequences accurately predicted the HLA-A and HLA-B alleles for most subjects in the first cohort. It was suggested by the authors that the approach could potentially be generalized to other disease states and immunological phenotypes. In this cohort, only TCR beta chains were sequenced, and detectable features were limited by the absence of alpha or paired-chain data. Across donors, most TCR sequences were observed very rarely, whereas some public TCRs were present in many individuals. A later genetic analysis associated a missense DCLRE1C variant with V-gene and J-gene trimming of TCR beta chains, and an independent cohort replicated the association. Most CMV-associated TCR beta chains appeared to be HLA-restricted in a later analysis, and the HLA associations seemed to be driven largely by CMV exposure. Correlated functional status among segregating V segments might be attributable to linkage disequilibrium, but an unknown experimental factor could not be ruled out. According to a later genetic analysis, donors in an Asian-associated ancestry cluster had fewer N-insertions in productive TCRs than the approximately 630-donor mean. In an earlier analysis of several hundred of the donors, most TCR beta V segments were observed in productive rearrangements about 87% or about 30% of the time, broadly matching IMGT annotations. According to a later analysis, parvovirus B19, influenza, CMV and Epstein-Barr virus appeared linked to several top co-occurrence clusters. For the cohort, immune exposure information was limited to CMV serostatus. In the study, some 180 TCR beta chains were listed as associated with cytomegalovirus. Because HLA typing was unavailable for some donors at each locus, only the typed subset was used in association tests.

The TCR sequence derives from a boy aged 2 to 10 in good health and CMV-seronegative. Sequencing input: PBMCs. The rearrangement joined TRBV11-3 to TRBJ2-1; 8 junctional bases match TRBD1. The CDR3 sequence is CASSLPGQVDEQFF. The DNA is TGTGCCAGCAGCTTACCGGGACAGGTGGATGAGCAGTTCTTC.